Following are 31 T cell receptor beta chains from one sample sequenced in a study of CD8+CD57+ T cells in acquired aplastic anemia. Selection for sequencing was limited to patients who had shown CD8+CD57+ cell expansion by flow cytometry. Genomic DNA served as template for TCR beta VDJ and CDR3 profiling. MiXCR was run by TCRdb on the reads, yielding one entry per CDR3 protein. The table shows 150,000 or so distinct CDR3 sequences, with about 50% occurring only once. Sequencing was performed on sorted CD4+, CD8+, or CD8+CD57+ T cells (not recorded which) from PBMCs. These receptors originate from a human donor with aplastic anemia.

A few counts support this clonotype. This chain uses TRBV29-1 with TRBJ2-7; D possibly corresponds to TRBD1 (6 bases). CDR1 SQVTM and CDR2 ANQGSEA come from the germline V gene. CDR3 length: 14 residues. Trimming removed 3 bases at V and 4 bases at J, with 16 bases between. CDR3 protein: CSVEDRSGQYEQYF. The CDR3 DNA sequence: TGCAGCGTTGAGGACCGCTCCGGACAGTACGAGCAGTACTTC.

This clonotype came up many times. The chain joins TRBV5-1 to TRBJ2-7, with D perhaps matching TRBD2 (6 bases). Germline CDR1 and CDR2: SGHRS and YFSETQ. V was cut by 2 bases and J by 1 base, with 13 bases left in between. The CDR3 contains 15 residues. CDR3 amino acids: CASSFTPSESYEQYF. The CDR3 DNA follows: TGCGCCAGCAGCTTTACCCCTAGCGAGTCCTACGAGCAGTACTTC.

This clonotype was seen repeatedly, ten times or more. The V gene is TRBV9, the J gene TRBJ1-6; a weak D match, TRBD1 (5 bases). Germline CDR1 SGDLS, CDR2 YYNGEE. Trimming cost V 0 bases and J 13 bases, with 20 bases left between them. The CDR3 extends over 16 amino acids. The DNA for the CDR3 is TGTGCCAGCAGCGTAGAAGGGGAATTTAATTCAAGCCCCCTCCACTTT. Residues: CASSVEGEFNSSPLHF.

The chain links TRBV19 to TRBJ2-7; D call uncertain. V was shortened by 1 base and J by 0 bases, with 10 bases between the two germline ends. Germline V gene data show CDR1 as LNHDA and CDR2 as SQIVND (reference sequence). The CDR3 contains 15 residues. CDR3 residues: CASSIVWSASYEQYF. CDR3 DNA sequence: TGTGCCAGTAGTATAGTCTGGAGCGCCTCCTACGAGCAGTACTTC. The complete variable domain, with remaining parts taken from reference TRBV19 and TRBJ2-7, reads DGGITQSPKYLFRKEGQNVTLSCEQNLNHDAMYWYRQDPGQGLRLIYYSQIVNDFQKGDIAEGYSVSREKKESFPLTVTSAQKNPTAFYLCASSIVWSASYEQYFGPGTRLTVT.

This clonotype appeared a few times. The genes are TRBV12-3 or TRBV12-4 and TRBJ2-2; 11 bases line up with TRBD2. The length of the CDR3 is 20 residues. The V and J ends lost 3 bases and 2 bases, in that order; junction bases with no gene match: 14. The CDR3 here is CASSLGGSGTSGINTGELFF. The CDR3 coding sequence is TGTGCCAGCAGTTTGGGGGGTTCCGGGACTAGCGGAATTAACACCGGGGAGCTGTTTTTT.

For this clonotype: This could be a read error, since a much larger clone is one nucleotide away. This chain links TRBV13 with TRBJ2-1, with D perhaps TRBD1 or TRBD2 (5 bases each). The CDR3 runs 14 residues. The germline V gene encodes CDR1 PRHDT and CDR2 FYEKMQ (reference sequence). V was pared by 8 bases and J by 6 bases, with 17 bases between. Here the CDR3 reads CASCHLAQGNEQFF. The CDR3 DNA reads as TGTGCCAGCTGTCACCTAGCTCAGGGCAATGAGCAGTTCTTC.

V gene TRBV27 combines with J gene TRBJ2-7; tentative D call: TRBD2 (5 bases). This CDR3 has 14 amino acids. Trimming shortened V by 2 bases and J by 7 bases, and 15 bases separated the two germline ends. Germline CDR1 reads MNHEY; CDR2 reads SMNVEV (reference sequence). The CDR3 sequence: CASSLGLGVGEQYF. The CDR3 DNA reads as TGTGCCAGCAGTTTAGGACTCGGGGTGGGAGAGCAGTACTTC.

In this sample, this clonotype turned up a few times. This chain links TRBV27 with TRBJ2-7; D may be TRBD1 (5 bases). The germline V gene has CDR1 MNHEY and CDR2 SMNVEV (reference sequence). V lost 0 bases, J lost 2 bases, and 11 bases lay in between. The CDR3 consists of 15 residues. Written as DNA, the CDR3 is TGTGCCAGCAGTTTATCGATGGGGCGCCCCTACGAGCAGTACTTC. Its translation is CASSLSMGRPYEQYF.

This clonotype was seen many times. The chain carries TRBV5-8 and TRBJ2-5; TRBD2 matches at 14 bases. Losses at the gene ends were 3 bases for V and 3 bases for J; bases not matched to a gene: 4. The CDR3 is 16 residues long. CDR1 and CDR2 (germline): SGHTS, YDEGEE. CDR3 bases: TGTGCCAGCAGCTCCGGGACTAGCGGGAGAAAAGAGACCCAGTACTTC. This sequence encodes CASSSGTSGRKETQYF. Supplemented by reference TRBV5-8 and TRBJ2-5, the full variable domain reads EAGVTQSPTHLIKTRGQQATLRCSPISGHTSVYWYQQALGLGLQFLLWYDEGEERNRGNFPPRFSGRQFPNYSSELNVNALELEDSALYLCASSSGTSGRKETQYFGPGTRLLVL.

This chain connects TRBV4-3 to TRBJ2-7; no definite D call. V lost 5 bases and J 9 bases, leaving 17 bases between the germline ends. Per the germline V gene, CDR1 is LGHNA and CDR2 is YSLEER. This CDR3 is 13 amino acids long. CDR3 nucleotide sequence: TGCGCCAGCAGCTTGAGACTGGCTACGGGGCAGTACTTC. Encoded protein: CASSLRLATGQYF.

This clonotype has ten or more counts. The chain couples TRBV2 to TRBJ1-1; D gene unclear. Deletions cut 6 bases from V and 0 bases from J, with 11 bases between. The germline gives CDR1 SNHLY, CDR2 FYNNEI. The CDR3 extends over 14 amino acids. CDR3 residues: CASRVGGMNTEAFF. DNA for the CDR3: TGTGCCAGCAGGGTGGGAGGAATGAACACTGAAGCTTTCTTT.

In this sample, this clonotype turned up many times. V and J are TRBV5-1 and TRBJ2-1; a possible D gene is TRBD2 (6 bases). The CDR3 contains 14 residues. V lost 3 bases and J lost 9, with 16 bases in between. The germline V gene encodes CDR1 SGHRS and CDR2 YFSETQ. Here the CDR3 reads CASSYNLLSGEQFF. CDR3 sequence (DNA): TGCGCCAGCAGCTACAACCTCCTTAGCGGTGAGCAGTTCTTC.

The genes are TRBV15 and TRBJ2-1, with D tentatively TRBD2 (6 bases). Germline V CDR1 and CDR2: LNHNV, YYDKDF (reference sequence). The CDR3 length is 15 residues. V was shortened by 0 bases and J by 10 bases, with 16 bases between the two germline ends. The CDR3 region is CATSRERTTTGEQFF. The CDR3 DNA reads TGTGCCACCAGCAGAGAACGGACTACCACGGGGGAGCAGTTCTTC.

The chain links TRBV20-1 to TRBJ2-2; D call uncertain. There are 13 residues in the CDR3. Germline lookup yields CDR1 DFQATT and CDR2 SNEGSKA (reference sequence). Trimming removed 3 bases at V and 1 base at J, with 6 bases between. The CDR3 DNA sequence: TGCAGTGCTAGTTCAAAGAACACCGGGGAGCTGTTTTTT. It translates to CSASSKNTGELFF.

This clonotype has a count of ten or more. J is TRBJ2-3 and V is TRBV10-3; 11 bases align to TRBD1. V lost 2 bases, J lost 4 bases, and 5 bases stayed unmatched. The CDR3 has 16 residues. The germline V gene encodes CDR1 ENHRY and CDR2 SYGVKD. CDR3 region: CAISERGTGGADTQYF. Here the CDR3 DNA reads TGTGCCATCAGTGAGCGGGGGACAGGGGGGGCAGATACGCAGTATTTT.

The rearrangement links TRBV11-1 to TRBJ2-3; D unresolved. V lost 1 base, J lost 4 bases, and 12 bases lay in between. The CDR3 has 15 residues. The germline V gene encodes CDR1 SGHAT and CDR2 FQDESV (reference sequence). The CDR3 sequence: CASSLVRSASDTQYF. CDR3 DNA: TGTGCCAGCAGCTTAGTCCGTTCAGCCTCAGATACGCAGTATTTT.

This sequence joins TRBV9 and TRBJ2-3, with D maybe TRBD2 (6 bases). Trimming pared 3 bases from V and 5 bases from J, leaving 10 bases between. CDR3 length equals 13 residues. The germline CDR1 and CDR2 sequences are SGDLS and YYNGEE. For the CDR3, the DNA is TGTGCCAGCAGCGGGGGGGTCAAAGATACGCAGTATTTT. Amino acid sequence: CASSGGVKDTQYF. Full variable domain (outside the CDR3, taken from reference TRBV9 and TRBJ2-3): DSGVTQTPKHLITATGQRVTLRCSPRSGDLSVYWYQQSLDQGLQFLIQYYNGEERAKGNILERFSAQQFPDLHSELNLSSLELGDSALYFCASSGGVKDTQYFGPGTRLTVL.

The chain carries TRBV24-1 and TRBJ1-1; perhaps TRBD1 as D (5 bases). This CDR3 region has 12 residues. Germline assignment: CDR1 KGHDR and CDR2 SFDVKD. V lost 3 bases, J lost 9 bases, and 10 bases lay in between. The CDR3 loop reads CATSDDSDKAFF. The CDR3 nucleotides are TGTGCCACCAGTGATGACAGTGATAAAGCTTTCTTT.

This clonotype was seen at least ten times. The chain couples TRBV19 to TRBJ1-1, with D uncertain. The CDR3 extends over 16 amino acids. V was pared by 1 base and J by 1 base, with 13 bases between. Germline V lookup: CDR1 LNHDA, CDR2 SQIVND (reference sequence). CDR3 DNA sequence: TGTGCCAGTAGTATAGGCCCCAAGGGTAGGAACACTGAAGCTTTCTTT. Residues: CASSIGPKGRNTEAFF.

This clonotype was counted at least ten times. This chain joins TRBV4-1 and TRBJ1-5, with D maybe TRBD1 (6 bases). Germline V gives CDR1 MGHRA, CDR2 YSYEKL. This CDR3 comprises 15 residues. The germline V and J ends were trimmed by 0 bases and 5 bases, with 11 bases remaining between them. The CDR3 DNA reads TGCGCCAGCAGCCAAGAAAACAGGGATGATCAGCCCCAGCATTTT. Its protein product is CASSQENRDDQPQHF.

This clonotype appeared many times. The gene calls are TRBV5-1 and TRBJ1-3; 9 bases line up with TRBD1. This CDR3 is built from 15 residues. V was clipped by 3 bases and J by 1 base; unmatched bases: 2. Germline values: CDR1 SGHRS, CDR2 YFSETQ. CDR3 residues: CASSSGTGSGNTIYF. CDR3 DNA: TGCGCCAGCAGCTCCGGGACAGGGTCTGGAAACACCATATATTTT.

Here the CDR3 reads CATSRVTSGDEQFF. CDR3 bases: TGTGCCACCAGCAGAGTCACTAGCGGGGATGAGCAGTTCTTC. The rearrangement joins TRBV15 to TRBJ2-1; 10 positions agree with TRBD2. Losses at the gene ends were 1 base for V and 8 bases for J; bases not matched to a gene: 2. CDR3 length: 14 residues. Germline CDR1 LNHNV, CDR2 YYDKDF (reference sequence).

This clonotype has more than one count but fewer than ten. The V gene is TRBV15, the J gene TRBJ2-7, with D possibly called TRBD1 or TRBD2 (6 bases each). Germline V gives CDR1 LNHNV, CDR2 YYDKDF (reference sequence). Trimming left V 3 bases short and J 5 bases short, with 14 bases between. The CDR3 covers 14 residues. CDR3 residues: CATSSLRGPNEQYF. The DNA of the CDR3 is TGTGCCACCAGCAGTCTTCGGGGGCCCAACGAGCAGTACTTC.

This clonotype was picked up many times. This chain connects TRBV12-3 or TRBV12-4 to TRBJ2-1, with 15 bases aligning to TRBD2. This CDR3 is 15 amino acids long. Losses at the gene ends were 6 bases for V and 9 bases for J; bases not matched to a gene: 6. The CDR3 coding sequence is TGTGCCAGCAGCCCGGGACTAGCGGGAGGATCTGAGCAGTTCTTC. Its translation: CASSPGLAGGSEQFF.

The chain recombines TRBV7-2 with TRBJ2-7; 7 bases match TRBD1. The last part of the DNA fits TRBJ2-5 better; the J call may be wrong. Germline CDR1 and CDR2: SGHTA and FQGNSA. This CDR3 is 13 amino acids long. In DNA, the CDR3 is TGTGCCAGCAGCAGCGGACAGGCAGAGACCCAGTACTTC. Protein: CASSSGQAETQYF.

CDR3 residues: CASSEASGGADTQYF. The CDR3, as DNA: TGTGCCAGCAGTGAAGCTAGCGGGGGGGCAGATACGCAGTATTTT. V usage is TRBV2 and J usage is TRBJ2-3; 11 bases map to TRBD2. Looked up from germline, CDR1 is SNHLY and CDR2 is FYNNEI. The CDR3 runs to 15 residues. With 0 bases clipped from V and 4 bases from J, the junction kept 0 bases outside the gene matches.

Ten or more counts support this clonotype. CDR3 sequence reads: CASSQLGVGQVEAFF. The DNA for the CDR3 is TGTGCCAGCAGCCAATTGGGGGTAGGACAGGTTGAAGCTTTCTTT. The rearrangement uses TRBV16 and TRBJ1-1; TRBD1 aligns across 7 bases. Germline CDR1 and CDR2: KGHSY and FQNENV. V lost 1 base, J lost 7 bases, and 9 bases stayed unmatched. The CDR3 contains 15 residues. The full variable domain, its missing parts supplied by reference TRBV16 and TRBJ1-1, is GEEVAQTPKHLVRGEGQKAKLYCAPIKGHSYVFWYQQVLKNEFKFLISFQNENVFDETGMPKERFSAKCLPNSPCSLEIQATKLEDSAVYFCASSQLGVGQVEAFFGQGTRLTVV.

The V gene is TRBV7-3, the J gene TRBJ1-2, with D unresolved. The V gene lost 3 bases and the J gene lost 5 bases, with 4 bases spanning the gap. The CDR3 extends over 11 amino acids. Germline V gene sequence: CDR1 SGHTA, CDR2 FQGTGA. The chain's CDR3 is CASSFQYGYTF. The CDR3 nucleotides read TGTGCCAGCAGCTTTCAGTATGGCTACACCTTC.

CDR3 DNA sequence: TGTGCCAGCAGACAAGTAGGGCGGAAGAACACTGAAGCTTTCTTT. Its protein is CASRQVGRKNTEAFF. The V and J genes are TRBV25-1 and TRBJ1-1; D not certain. The V end lost 6 bases, the J end lost 1 base, and 15 bases lay between the germline ends. Per germline, CDR1 MGHDK and CDR2 SYGVNS. The CDR3 has 15 amino acids.

V usage is TRBV2 and J usage is TRBJ2-7; D not certain. The CDR3 extends over 13 amino acids. Germline V gives CDR1 SNHLY, CDR2 FYNNEI. V was clipped by 1 base and J by 5 bases, with 9 bases between them. The CDR3, as DNA: TGTGCCAGCAGTGAAGAAAGGTGGGACGAGCAGTACTTC. As protein: CASSEERWDEQYF.

This clonotype was counted at least ten times. The CDR3 coding sequence is TGTGCCAGCAGTTACTCTCCAGAGACCCAGTACTTC. Translated: CASSYSPETQYF. This chain uses TRBV6-5 with TRBJ2-5; D is undetermined. With 0 bases removed from V and 4 bases from J, the gap between germline ends came to 3 bases. The CDR3 sequence is 12 residues long. Per the germline V gene, CDR1 is MNHEY and CDR2 is SVGAGI.